This TCR beta chain appears in the sequencing data of a study of identical twins. Findings and limits, study-wide: Reduced insertions were recorded for abundant cord blood beta clonotypes, with no such pattern in memory repertoires.

TCRdb processed the 5' RACE reads anew with MiXCR; each CDR3 protein has one entry. The sample lists 400,000 to 650,000 distinct CDR3 sequences; 22% were seen once. CDR3 length: 16 residues. V was trimmed by 5 bases and J by 5 bases, leaving 19 bases between them. Germline-derived CDR1 and CDR2 are SGHTA and FQGNSA. This clonotype was recorded a few times. What it recognizes is unknown. This sample was shared with a second study, whose subject was T cells expressing NK-cell markers. That paper states: Among the experiments, several used an anti-gamma-delta TCR antibody to restrict sorting to alpha-beta TCR T cells.

This receptor was obtained from a woman under 30 in good health. Sequencing was done on a sample of CD4+ T cells sorted from blood. The gene calls are TRBV7-2 and TRBJ2-1, with D unclear. The CDR3 nucleotides are TGTGCCAGCAGCATCCTTCATCATGGCAGCCACAATGAGCAGTTCTTC. As protein: CASSILHHGSHNEQFF. Complete variable domain (other parts from reference TRBV7-2 and TRBJ2-1): GAGVSQSPSNKVTEKGKDVELRCDPISGHTALYWYRQSLGQGLEFLIYFQGNSAPDKSGLPSDRFSAERTGGSVSTLTIQRTQQEDSAVYLCASSILHHGSHNEQFFGPGTRLTVL.